Below, 8 T cell receptor beta chains from the same sample are listed, as sequenced in a study of T cells expressing NK-cell markers (dated by TCRdb to the early 2020s). Libraries were constructed by 5' RACE. Sequencing instrument: Illumina HiSeq 2000. With the reads reprocessed by TCRdb, a single entry stands for each CDR3 protein sequence and no DNA is reported. The table for this sample records 400,000 to 500,000 distinct CDR3 sequences. The ten largest clones represent about 7.3% of the sample. Material for sequencing was blood T cells: a sorted CD56 or NKG2C T cell subset, CD4+ or CD8+ T cells, or bulk PBMC T cells (not recorded which). The source is a woman aged 18 to 75 in good health.

The chain has TRBV7-9 and TRBJ1-1. The germline V gene encodes CDR1 SEHNR and CDR2 FQNEAQ (reference sequence). The CDR3 loop spans 14 amino acids. The CDR3 sequence is CASSTTLENTEAFF.

The chain is built from TRBV10-1 and TRBJ2-6; TCRdb's D call, TRBD1, is unchecked because there is no DNA. This CDR3 region has 18 residues. Germline-derived CDR1 and CDR2 are WNHNN and SYGVQD (reference sequence). CDR3: CASSRFRVGVSGANVLTF.

The chain combines TRBV10-3 with TRBJ1-2; TCRdb's D call, TRBD1, is unchecked because there is no DNA. This CDR3 comprises 16 residues. In germline, CDR1 is ENHRY, CDR2 SYGVKD. CDR3: CAISNSGTGDNYGYTF.

The chain links TRBV7-9 to TRBJ2-7. Germline assignment: CDR1 SEHNR and CDR2 FQNEAQ (reference sequence). The CDR3 has 13 residues. CDR3 sequence reads: CASSLDQLGEQYF.

V usage is TRBV18 and J usage is TRBJ2-3; as DNA is missing, the TRBD2 call by TCRdb cannot be tested. Germline values: CDR1 KGHSH, CDR2 LQKENI. CDR3 length equals 17 residues. This chain's CDR3 is CASSYELGAHTTDTQYF.

The genes are TRBV6-5 and TRBJ2-2; the TRBD2 assignment by TCRdb is unverifiable without DNA. The length of the CDR3 is 17 residues. Germline assignment: CDR1 MNHEY and CDR2 SVGAGI. The CDR3 spells CASSYSYSRTNTGELFF.

The V call is TRBV29-1, the J call TRBJ2-7; TCRdb proposes TRBD1, but this gene call is untestable without DNA. This CDR3 has 12 residues. Germline CDR1 and CDR2: SQVTM and ANQGSEA. The chain's CDR3 is CSVRGPRNEQYF.

This chain links TRBV5-8 with TRBJ1-5. CDR3 length: 14 amino acids. Germline CDR1 SGHTS, CDR2 YDEGEE. The CDR3 spells CASSFGPLNQPQHF.